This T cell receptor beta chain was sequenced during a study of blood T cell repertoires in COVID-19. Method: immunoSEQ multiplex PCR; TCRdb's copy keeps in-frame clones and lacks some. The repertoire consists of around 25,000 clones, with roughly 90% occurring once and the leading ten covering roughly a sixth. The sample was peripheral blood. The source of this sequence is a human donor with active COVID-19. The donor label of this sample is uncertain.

The CDR3 spells CASSLDPRVETQYF. The CDR3 nucleotides read TGCGCCAGCAGCTTGGACCCCAGGGTAGAGACCCAGTACTTC. This chain joins TRBV5-1 and TRBJ2-5; a weak D match, TRBD1 (5 bases). Germline CDR1 reads SGHRS; CDR2 reads YFSETQ. Between the trimmed V and J ends, which lost 0 bases and 4 bases, there was a span of 10 bases. The CDR3 consists of 14 residues.